Listed below are T cell receptor beta chains from one sample, sequenced in a study of Tregs in tolerant kidney transplant recipients. The antigens these receptors bind are not known. The repertoire was sequenced with immunoSEQ multiplex PCR; TCRdb's copy has only in-frame clones and lacks some. The sample carries roughly 40,000 clones, around 95% recorded once. Material for sequencing was Tregs from blood cultured with allogeneic cells. These receptors all come from a human donor in good health. CDR3s leave out the opening cysteine and the closing phenylalanine or tryptophan. A D gene is named only where the DNA matches it firmly.

CDR3	D	V	J
ASRHTTAGSEKLF	.	TRBV5-1	TRBJ1-4
ASSFVNQPQH	.	TRBV27	TRBJ1-5
ASGLIENTIY	.	TRBV12-5	TRBJ1-3
ASSSRVATNTGELF	.	TRBV7-9	TRBJ2-2
ASRGLAGLTSGELF	TRBD2	TRBV5-1	TRBJ2-2
ASKVGDTISEKLF	.	TRBV2	TRBJ1-4
ASSFNSGETQY	.	TRBV7-8	TRBJ2-5
ASSLTVSGNTIY	.	TRBV5-4	TRBJ1-3
ASSQGTVYGYT	TRBD1	TRBV7-2	TRBJ1-2
ATRVAGANSPLH	.	TRBV19	TRBJ1-6
ASSPNPGAYEQY	.	TRBV11-3	.
ASSLWGRGNEQF	TRBD2	TRBV7-2	TRBJ2-1
ASSLGQGANDEQY	TRBD1	TRBV11-3	TRBJ2-7